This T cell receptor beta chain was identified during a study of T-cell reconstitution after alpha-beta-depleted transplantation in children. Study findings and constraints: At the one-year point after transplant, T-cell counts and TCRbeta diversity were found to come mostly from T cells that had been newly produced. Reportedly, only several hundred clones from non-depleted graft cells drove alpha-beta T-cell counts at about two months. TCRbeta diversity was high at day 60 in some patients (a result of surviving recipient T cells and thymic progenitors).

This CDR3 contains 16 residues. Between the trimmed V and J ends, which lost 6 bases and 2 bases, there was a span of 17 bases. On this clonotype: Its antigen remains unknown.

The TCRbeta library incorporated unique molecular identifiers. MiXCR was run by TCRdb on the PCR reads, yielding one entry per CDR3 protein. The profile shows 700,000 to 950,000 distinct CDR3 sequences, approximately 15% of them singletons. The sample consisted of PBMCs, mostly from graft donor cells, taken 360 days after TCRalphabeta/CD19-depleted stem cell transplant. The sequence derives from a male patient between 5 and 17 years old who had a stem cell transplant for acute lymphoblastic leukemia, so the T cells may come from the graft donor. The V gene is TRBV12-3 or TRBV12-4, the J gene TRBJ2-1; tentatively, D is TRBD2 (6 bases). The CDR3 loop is CASSLPLATTYNEQFF. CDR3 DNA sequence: TGTGCCAGCAGCCTACCCCTAGCGACCACCTACAATGAGCAGTTCTTC.